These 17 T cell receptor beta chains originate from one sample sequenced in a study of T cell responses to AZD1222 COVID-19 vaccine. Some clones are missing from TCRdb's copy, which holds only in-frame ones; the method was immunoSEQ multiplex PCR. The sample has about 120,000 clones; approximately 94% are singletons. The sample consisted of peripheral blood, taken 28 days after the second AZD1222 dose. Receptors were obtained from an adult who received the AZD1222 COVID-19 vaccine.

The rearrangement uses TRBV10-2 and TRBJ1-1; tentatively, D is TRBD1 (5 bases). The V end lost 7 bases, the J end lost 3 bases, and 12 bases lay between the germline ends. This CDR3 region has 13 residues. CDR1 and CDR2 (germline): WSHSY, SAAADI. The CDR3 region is CASNGAGDTEAFF. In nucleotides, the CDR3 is TGCGCCAGCAATGGGGCTGGAGACACTGAAGCTTTCTTT.

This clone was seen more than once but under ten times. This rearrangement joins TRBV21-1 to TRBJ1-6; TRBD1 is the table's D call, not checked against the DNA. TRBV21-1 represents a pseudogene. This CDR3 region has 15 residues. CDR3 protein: CASSTEGTGISPLHF. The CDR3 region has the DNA TGTGCCAGCAGCACTGAGGGGACAGGGATCTCACCCCTCCACTTT.

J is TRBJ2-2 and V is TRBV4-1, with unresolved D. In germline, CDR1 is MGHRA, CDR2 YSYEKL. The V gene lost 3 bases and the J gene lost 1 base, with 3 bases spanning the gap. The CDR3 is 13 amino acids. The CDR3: CASSQENTGELFF. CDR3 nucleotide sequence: TGCGCCAGCAGCCAGGAGAACACCGGGGAGCTGTTTTTT.

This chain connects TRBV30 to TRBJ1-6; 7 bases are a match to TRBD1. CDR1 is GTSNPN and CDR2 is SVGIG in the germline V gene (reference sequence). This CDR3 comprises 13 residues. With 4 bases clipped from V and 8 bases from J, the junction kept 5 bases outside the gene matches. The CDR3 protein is CAWIHRGDSPLHF. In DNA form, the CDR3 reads TGTGCCTGGATTCACAGGGGCGATTCACCCCTCCACTTT. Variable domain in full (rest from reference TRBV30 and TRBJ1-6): SQTIHQWPATLVQPVGSPLSLECTVEGTSNPNLYWYRQAAGRGLQLLFYSVGIGQISSEVPQNLSASRPQDRQFILSSKKLLLSDSGFYLCAWIHRGDSPLHFGNGTRLTVT.

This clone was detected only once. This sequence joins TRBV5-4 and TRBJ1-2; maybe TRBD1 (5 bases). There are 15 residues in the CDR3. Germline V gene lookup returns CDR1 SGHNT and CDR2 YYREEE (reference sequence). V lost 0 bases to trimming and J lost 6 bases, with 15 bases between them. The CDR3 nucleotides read TGTGCCAGCAGCTTGGTGGGGGTAACGGTGAATGGCTACACCTTC. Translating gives CASSLVGVTVNGYTF.

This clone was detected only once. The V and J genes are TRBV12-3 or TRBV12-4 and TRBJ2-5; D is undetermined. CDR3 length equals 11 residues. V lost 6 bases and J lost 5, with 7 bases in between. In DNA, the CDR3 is TGTGCCAGCAGGTCGGCGGAGACCCAGTACTTC. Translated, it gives CASRSAETQYF.

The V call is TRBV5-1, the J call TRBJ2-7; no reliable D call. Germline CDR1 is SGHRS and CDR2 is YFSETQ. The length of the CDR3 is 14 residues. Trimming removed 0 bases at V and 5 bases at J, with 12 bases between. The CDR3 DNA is TGCGCCAGCAGCTTGGCTTTCCCAGCCGACGAGCAGTACTTC. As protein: CASSLAFPADEQYF. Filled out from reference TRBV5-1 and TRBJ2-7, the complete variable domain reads KAGVTQTPRYLIKTRGQQVTLSCSPISGHRSVSWYQQTPGQGLQFLFEYFSETQRNKGNFPGRFSGRQFSNSRSEMNVSTLELGDSALYLCASSLAFPADEQYFGPGTRLTVT.

The CDR3 sequence is CASREGQGANQPQHF. The CDR3 nucleotides are TGTGCCAGCAGAGAGGGACAGGGGGCCAATCAGCCCCAGCATTTT. V is TRBV27 and J is TRBJ1-5, with TRBD1 matching 12 bases. The ends lost 6 bases at V and 3 bases at J; junction bases unmatched: 3. Germline V gene lookup returns CDR1 MNHEY and CDR2 SMNVEV (reference sequence). This CDR3 spans 15 amino acids.

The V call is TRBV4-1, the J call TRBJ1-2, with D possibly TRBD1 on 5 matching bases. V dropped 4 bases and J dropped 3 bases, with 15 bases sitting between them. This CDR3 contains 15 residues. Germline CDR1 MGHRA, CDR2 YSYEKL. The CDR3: CASSRGDGGDYGYTF. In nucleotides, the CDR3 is TGCGCCAGCAGCCGTGGAGACGGAGGGGACTATGGCTACACCTTC.

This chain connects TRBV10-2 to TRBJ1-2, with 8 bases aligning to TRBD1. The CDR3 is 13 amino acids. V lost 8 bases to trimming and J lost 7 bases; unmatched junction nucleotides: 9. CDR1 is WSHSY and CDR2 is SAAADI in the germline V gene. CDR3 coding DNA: TGCGCCAGCGCCGGACCAGGGGGCGGTGGCTACACCTTC. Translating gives CASAGPGGGGYTF.

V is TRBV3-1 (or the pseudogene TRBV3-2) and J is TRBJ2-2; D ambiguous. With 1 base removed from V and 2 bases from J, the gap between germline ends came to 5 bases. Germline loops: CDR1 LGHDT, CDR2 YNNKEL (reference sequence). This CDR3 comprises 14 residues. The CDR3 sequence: CASSQGGNTGELFF. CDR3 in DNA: TGTGCCAGCAGCCAAGGCGGAAACACCGGGGAGCTGTTTTTT.

The DNA of the CDR3 is TGTGCCAGAACCTCAAGAGTTGGGTTCCGGAGTTCGAAGCAGTTCTTC. Amino acids: CARTSRVGFRSSKQFF. The chain links TRBV5-3 to TRBJ2-1, with unresolved D. TRBV5-3 counts as an open reading frame of uncertain function. The V end lost 6 bases, the J end lost 11 bases, and 27 bases lay between the germline ends. This CDR3 has 16 residues.

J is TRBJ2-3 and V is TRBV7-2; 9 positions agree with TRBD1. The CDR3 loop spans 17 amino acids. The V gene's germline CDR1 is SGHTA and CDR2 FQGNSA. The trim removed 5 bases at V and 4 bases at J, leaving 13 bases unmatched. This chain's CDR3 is CASSPSPWDRVADTQYF. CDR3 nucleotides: TGTGCCAGCAGCCCAAGCCCCTGGGACAGGGTCGCAGATACGCAGTATTTT.

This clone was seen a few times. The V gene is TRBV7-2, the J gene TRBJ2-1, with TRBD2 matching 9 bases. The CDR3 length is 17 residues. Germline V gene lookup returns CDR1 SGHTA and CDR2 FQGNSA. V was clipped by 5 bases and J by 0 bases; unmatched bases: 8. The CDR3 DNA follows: TGTGCCAGCAGCCCCCGGCGGGGGGGCGCCTCCTACAATGAGCAGTTCTTC. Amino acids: CASSPRRGGASYNEQFF. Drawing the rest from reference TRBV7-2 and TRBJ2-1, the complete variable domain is GAGVSQSPSNKVTEKGKDVELRCDPISGHTALYWYRQSLGQGLEFLIYFQGNSAPDKSGLPSDRFSAERTGGSVSTLTIQRTQQEDSAVYLCASSPRRGGASYNEQFFGPGTRLTVL.

CDR3 sequence reads: CASSLALGQGVGGYTF. The CDR3 DNA follows: TGTGCCAGCAGCTTAGCCTTAGGACAGGGGGTTGGGGGCTACACCTTC. This chain joins TRBV11-2 and TRBJ1-2; 10 bases are a match to TRBD1. Germline V gene sequence: CDR1 SGHAT, CDR2 FQNNGV. This CDR3 comprises 16 residues. Germline trimming cut 1 base from V and 8 bases from J; bases unmatched to any gene: 10.

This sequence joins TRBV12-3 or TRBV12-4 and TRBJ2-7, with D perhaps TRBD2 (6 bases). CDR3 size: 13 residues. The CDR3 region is CIPRSGCTYEQYF. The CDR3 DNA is TGTATCCCAAGGAGCGGGTGCACCTACGAGCAGTACTTC.

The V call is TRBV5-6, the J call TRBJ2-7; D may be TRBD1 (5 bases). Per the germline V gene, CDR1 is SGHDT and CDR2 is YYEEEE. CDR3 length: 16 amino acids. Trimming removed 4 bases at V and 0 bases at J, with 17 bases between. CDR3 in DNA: TGTGCCAGCAGCAGTCTCAGGGCAGACAACTCCTACGAGCAGTACTTC. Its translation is CASSSLRADNSYEQYF.